This T cell receptor (beta chain) was observed in a study of blood T cells in healthy people across ages. Through a sample-barcoded 5' primer and a J-beta primer mix, a second PCR was run for about 6 to 12 cycles. TCRdb independently ran MiXCR on the 5' RACE reads; one entry per CDR3 protein. This sample has around 750,000 distinct CDR3 sequences, with approximately 55% found just once. CDR3 length: 18 residues. Trimming cost V 2 bases and J 2 bases, with 19 bases left between them. Germline-derived CDR1 and CDR2 are SNHLY and FYNNEI. This chain joins TRBV2 and TRBJ1-5; unclear D gene. The sequencing sample was made of blood. This clonotype was obtained from a man older than 75 in good health. The CDR3 coding sequence is TGTGCCAGCAGTGAAAGGTCAAGCCCACTCTACGGCAATCAGCCCCAGCATTTT. This sequence encodes CASSERSSPLYGNQPQHF.